Shown below are 24 T cell receptor beta chains from a single sample sequenced in a study of glioma-infiltrating T cells. Using RNA template, CDR3s of TCR alpha and beta were amplified with iRepertoire arm-PCR. TCRdb reprocessed the multiplex PCR reads via MiXCR and lists one record per CDR3 protein. The sample lists around 190,000 distinct CDR3 sequences, over 30% seen once, with around 20% in the top ten. Sequencing was done on a sample of glioma tissue, nonneoplastic brain tissue, or PBMCs (not recorded which). Every receptor here comes from a human donor with low-grade glioma or glioblastoma, undergoing nonglioma brain surgery, or in good health (not recorded which).

The CDR3 DNA reads as TGTGCCAGCAGCCTAATGCTATCTGGGGCCAACGTCCTGACTTTC. Protein: CASSLMLSGANVLTF. V gene TRBV7-9 combines with J gene TRBJ2-6; D remains ambiguous. V dropped 5 bases and J dropped 1 base, with 9 bases sitting between them. The CDR3 extends over 15 amino acids. Germline V gene sequence: CDR1 SEHNR, CDR2 FQNEAQ (reference sequence).

This clonotype was observed once. A much larger clone is a single base away; this may be a read error. This chain uses TRBV19 with TRBJ1-1; 8 bases align to TRBD1. CDR3 length: 14 amino acids. V trimming: 6 bases; J trimming: 6 bases; junction bases outside the gene matches: 9. Germline CDR1 is LNHDA and CDR2 is SQIVND (reference sequence). CDR3 in amino acids: CASRQGQANAEAFF. The CDR3 DNA follows: TGTGCCAGTAGACAGGGACAGGCTAACGCTGAAGCTTTCTTT. Drawing the rest from reference TRBV19 and TRBJ1-1, the complete variable domain is DGGITQSPKYLFRKEGQNVTLSCEQNLNHDAMYWYRQDPGQGLRLIYYSQIVNDFQKGDIAEGYSVSREKKESFPLTVTSAQKNPTAFYLCASRQGQANAEAFFGQGTRLTVV.

In this sample, this clonotype turned up a few times. The rearrangement links TRBV30 to TRBJ2-2; 8 bases match TRBD2. V lost 2 bases, J lost 0 bases, and 2 bases stayed unmatched. The germline gives CDR1 GTSNPN, CDR2 SVGIG (reference sequence). This CDR3 region has 15 residues. CDR3 amino acids: CAWSRGGTNTGELFF. CDR3 bases: TGTGCCTGGAGTCGGGGGGGCACGAACACCGGGGAGCTGTTTTTT.

This clonotype was counted ten times or more. V gene TRBV6-1 combines with J gene TRBJ2-1; tentatively, D is TRBD1 or TRBD2 (6 bases each). Trimming took 2 bases from V and 9 from J, leaving 14 bases between them. Germline V gene data show CDR1 as MNHNS and CDR2 as SASEGT. This CDR3 has 14 amino acids. This chain's CDR3 is CASSENRDGSEQFF. The CDR3 nucleotides read TGTGCCAGCAGTGAAAACAGGGACGGGAGTGAGCAGTTCTTC.

Remarks on this clonotype: The junction departs from the called germline gene at one end, perhaps through a read error. The rearrangement joins TRBV7-2 to TRBJ1-1; no clear D gene. Germline V gene lookup returns CDR1 SGHTA and CDR2 FQGNSA. The CDR3 length is 16 residues. This CDR3 is CASSRLTGFMNAEAFF. In nucleotides, the CDR3 is TGTGCCAGCAGTCGATTGACCGGGTTCATGAACGCTGAAGCTTTCTTT.

This clonotype was recorded at least ten times. The V call is TRBV20-1, the J call TRBJ2-3; no clear D gene. The CDR3 is 13 amino acids. CDR1 is DFQATT, CDR2 SNEGSKA, per germline (reference sequence). With 6 bases removed from V and 2 bases from J, the gap between germline ends came to 12 bases. The CDR3 coding sequence is TGCAGTGCATTGTCGAGTCTCACAGATACGCAGTATTTT. As protein: CSALSSLTDTQYF.

The chain employs TRBV12-3 or TRBV12-4 and TRBJ2-5; D remains unclear. The germline V and J ends were trimmed by 5 bases and 2 bases, with 12 bases remaining between them. CDR3 length equals 14 residues. CDR3 sequence: CASSERQGQETQYF. CDR3 nucleotide sequence: TGTGCCAGCAGTGAAAGACAAGGACAAGAGACCCAGTACTTC.

The chain uses TRBV6-1 and TRBJ1-3; no firm D call. Germline assignment: CDR1 MNHNS and CDR2 SASEGT. V gave up 6 bases and J gave up 0 bases, with 18 bases separating them. The CDR3 is 17 amino acids. The CDR3 nucleotides are TGTGCCAGCAGGGGGTGGGGAGAGCAAAACTCTGGAAACACCATATATTTT. This codes for CASRGWGEQNSGNTIYF.

V gene TRBV7-6 combines with J gene TRBJ2-3, with 12 bases lining up with TRBD2. Germline CDR1 is SGHVS and CDR2 is FNYEAQ. There are 19 residues in the CDR3. Trimming cost V 5 bases and J 0 bases; bases outside gene matches: 12. In DNA, the CDR3 is TGTGCCAGCAGCCCCACGTACGGACTAGCGGGAACTAGCACAGATACGCAGTATTTT. Its protein product is CASSPTYGLAGTSTDTQYF.

There are many counts of this clonotype. The chain is built from TRBV7-2 and TRBJ2-7; no firm D call. The CDR3 loop spans 11 amino acids. The germline gives CDR1 SGHTA, CDR2 FQGNSA. V gave up 1 base and J gave up 5 bases, with 3 bases separating them. CDR3 sequence: CASSLVDEQYF. DNA of the CDR3: TGTGCCAGCAGCTTAGTCGACGAGCAGTACTTC.

The chain recombines TRBV4-1 with TRBJ2-1, with a weak D call TRBD2 (6 bases). This CDR3 spans 17 amino acids. Looked up from germline, CDR1 is MGHRA and CDR2 is YSYEKL. The V end was cut by 4 bases, the J end by 2 bases, with 18 bases between. CDR3 DNA sequence: TGCGCCAGCAGCCGCCAAAATGGGGGGTGCCCCTACAATGAGCAGTTCTTC. It encodes CASSRQNGGCPYNEQFF.

This clonotype was picked up many times. This chain uses TRBV19 with TRBJ1-5; 7 nucleotides agree with TRBD1. V lost 10 bases to trimming and J lost 6 bases; unmatched junction nucleotides: 12. The CDR3 totals 14 residues. Germline V gives CDR1 LNHDA, CDR2 SQIVND (reference sequence). CDR3 bases: TGTGCCACTAAAGACAGGGACGTAGGTCAGCCCCAGCATTTT. Protein sequence: CATKDRDVGQPQHF.

The chain combines TRBV5-5 with TRBJ2-3, with D uncertain. The length of the CDR3 is 14 residues. With 0 bases removed from V and 3 bases from J, the gap between germline ends came to 8 bases. Per germline, CDR1 SGHKS and CDR2 YYEKEE (reference sequence). The CDR3 loop is CASSLEQPTDTQYF. The CDR3 bases are TGTGCCAGCAGCTTGGAACAGCCTACAGATACGCAGTATTTT.

About this clonotype itself: The CDR3 ends on some other residue instead of the conserved phenylalanine or tryptophan, so this is likely a read error. The DNA is omitted, as the CDR3 cannot be located on it reliably, and the CDR3 follows TCRdb's listing. The chain carries TRBV27 and TRBJ1-1; TRBD1 is the table's D call, not checked against the DNA. Including both end residues, the CDR3 is 14 amino acids long. Per the germline V gene, CDR1 is MNHEY and CDR2 is SMNVEV (reference sequence). The CDR3: CASGPQGRETEAFI.

This clonotype has ten or more counts. The chain combines TRBV19 with TRBJ1-1, with a tentative D call TRBD1 (5 bases). V was shortened by 7 bases and J by 6 bases, with 15 bases between the two germline ends. CDR3 size: 13 residues. Per germline, CDR1 LNHDA and CDR2 SQIVND (reference sequence). The CDR3 DNA reads as TGTGCCAGTACCGATGCAGGGATCGCTGAAGCTTTCTTT. This codes for CASTDAGIAEAFF. The whole variable domain, remainder taken from reference TRBV19 and TRBJ1-1, is DGGITQSPKYLFRKEGQNVTLSCEQNLNHDAMYWYRQDPGQGLRLIYYSQIVNDFQKGDIAEGYSVSREKKESFPLTVTSAQKNPTAFYLCASTDAGIAEAFFGQGTRLTVV.

As to this clonotype: One end of the junction varies from germline; a read error may be responsible. This rearrangement joins TRBV19 to TRBJ2-1; D tentatively fits TRBD1 or TRBD2 (6 bases each). From germline, CDR1 is LNHDA and CDR2 SQIVND (reference sequence). CDR3 length equals 11 residues. CDR3 DNA sequence: TGTGCCAGTAGTCTCCGGGACACCCGGGAGTTC. It codes for CASSLRDTREF.

This clonotype was observed at least ten times. The chain is built from TRBV6-2 or TRBV6-3 and TRBJ2-3; 9 positions match TRBD1. Germline V gene sequence: CDR1 MNHEY, CDR2 SVGEGT. V shed 4 bases and J 0 bases; nucleotides not matched to a gene: 8. CDR3 length: 17 amino acids. CDR3 coding DNA: TGTGCCAGCAGTTCCTCGCCGGGACAGGGAAGCACAGATACGCAGTATTTT. It yields the protein CASSSSPGQGSTDTQYF.

In its sample, this clonotype was seen a few times. The chain joins TRBV19 to TRBJ1-1; D remains ambiguous. The V end was cut by 9 bases, the J end by 1 base, with 18 bases between. The CDR3 runs 15 residues. Looked up from germline, CDR1 is LNHDA and CDR2 is SQIVND (reference sequence). The chain's CDR3 is CASRTGDYGNTEAFF. The CDR3 region has the DNA TGTGCCAGCAGAACCGGGGATTATGGGAACACTGAAGCTTTCTTT.

This clonotype was counted many times. The rearrangement joins TRBV4-2 to TRBJ2-3, with 7 nucleotides matching TRBD2. V trimming: 10 bases; J trimming: 1 base; junction bases outside the gene matches: 8. The CDR3 covers 14 residues. Looked up from germline, CDR1 is LGHNA and CDR2 is YNFKEQ. DNA for the CDR3: TGTGCCACCCGGACTAGTGTGGGCACAGATACGCAGTATTTT. This translates into CATRTSVGTDTQYF.

This clonotype was observed at least ten times. The chain is built from TRBV4-2 and TRBJ2-7; TRBD1 matches 7 bases. Trimming took 1 base from V and 5 from J; bases not matched to a gene: 8. The CDR3 has 15 amino acids. Germline lookup yields CDR1 LGHNA and CDR2 YNFKEQ. CDR3 region: CASSQGQTGIHEQYF. As DNA, the CDR3 is TGTGCCAGCAGCCAAGGTCAGACAGGGATACACGAGCAGTACTTC.

This clonotype was seen ten or more times. V and J are TRBV5-1 and TRBJ2-3; the D is unclear. CDR3 length: 14 residues. V was shortened by 1 base and J by 2 bases, with 8 bases between the two germline ends. From germline, CDR1 is SGHRS and CDR2 YFSETQ. The CDR3: CASSLFSNTDTQYF. Here the CDR3 DNA reads TGCGCCAGCAGCTTGTTTTCGAACACAGATACGCAGTATTTT. Variable domain in full (rest from reference TRBV5-1 and TRBJ2-3): KAGVTQTPRYLIKTRGQQVTLSCSPISGHRSVSWYQQTPGQGLQFLFEYFSETQRNKGNFPGRFSGRQFSNSRSEMNVSTLELGDSALYLCASSLFSNTDTQYFGPGTRLTVL.

This clonotype has ten or more counts. J is TRBJ1-2 and V is TRBV10-3, with 12 positions matching TRBD1. CDR3 length: 16 amino acids. CDR1 is ENHRY, CDR2 SYGVKD, per germline. V shed 2 bases, J shed 5 bases, and the junction held 6 bases outside the gene matches. The CDR3 loop reads CAISEQGQGARYGYTF. Here the CDR3 DNA reads TGTGCCATCAGTGAGCAGGGACAGGGGGCGCGATATGGCTACACCTTC.

V gene TRBV12-3 or TRBV12-4 combines with J gene TRBJ1-5; unclear D gene. This CDR3 spans 14 amino acids. With 7 bases removed from V and 9 bases from J, the gap between germline ends came to 19 bases. CDR3 residues: CASTQGSRHRPQHF. The CDR3 DNA sequence: TGTGCCAGCACCCAAGGGAGCAGGCATAGGCCCCAGCATTTT.

This clonotype was counted ten times or more. The chain joins TRBV6-5 to TRBJ1-6; TRBD1 might be the D (5 bases). The CDR3 covers 15 residues. Trimming took off 2 bases at V and 5 bases at J, with 10 bases between the two ends. Germline CDR1 is MNHEY and CDR2 is SVGAGI. The CDR3 sequence is CASSYGQGNNSPLHF. For the CDR3, the DNA is TGTGCCAGCAGTTACGGTCAGGGTAATAATTCACCCCTCCACTTT.